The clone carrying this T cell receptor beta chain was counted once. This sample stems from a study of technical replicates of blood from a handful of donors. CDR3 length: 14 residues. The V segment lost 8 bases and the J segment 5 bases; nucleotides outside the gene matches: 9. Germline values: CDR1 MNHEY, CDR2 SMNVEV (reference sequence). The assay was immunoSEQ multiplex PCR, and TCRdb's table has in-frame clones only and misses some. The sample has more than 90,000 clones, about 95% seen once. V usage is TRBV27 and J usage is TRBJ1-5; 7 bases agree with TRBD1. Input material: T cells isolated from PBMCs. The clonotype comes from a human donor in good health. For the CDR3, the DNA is TGTGCCAGCGGGGACCAGACAGGGCATCAGCCCCAGCATTTT. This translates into CASGDQTGHQPQHF.